This entry lists 26 T cell receptor beta chains sequenced from one sample in a study of T-cell reconstitution after alpha-beta-depleted transplantation in children. Molecular barcoding with unique molecular identifiers was used for the TCRbeta library. Each CDR3 protein gets one entry after TCRdb re-called the PCR reads with MiXCR. The data hold 450,000 to 600,000 distinct CDR3 sequences, with over 25% observed a single time. Sequencing used PBMCs from the stem cell graft donor, obtained from the stem cell graft. These receptors came from a human donor who donated a stem cell graft to a child with aplastic anemia.

There are a few counts of this clonotype. This chain joins TRBV29-1 and TRBJ2-3; D ambiguous. Germline V gene sequence: CDR1 SQVTM, CDR2 ANQGSEA. V lost 6 bases, J lost 4 bases, and 11 bases lay in between. There are 12 residues in the CDR3. The DNA for the CDR3 is TGCAGCGTCCTTGATAGGTCAGATACGCAGTATTTT. It yields the protein CSVLDRSDTQYF.

The chain is built from TRBV27 and TRBJ2-5, with D uncertain. Trimming took off 8 bases at V and 4 bases at J, with 17 bases between the two ends. CDR3 length: 14 amino acids. Germline CDR1 MNHEY, CDR2 SMNVEV (reference sequence). The CDR3 DNA reads TGTGCCAGCGGTAGACACGGAGCTCGAGAGACCCAGTACTTC. This gives the protein CASGRHGARETQYF.

V gene TRBV4-3 combines with J gene TRBJ2-2; 7 nucleotides match TRBD2. The V gene end was trimmed by 0 bases and the J gene end by 4 bases; junction bases not matched to a gene: 8. Per germline, CDR1 LGHNA and CDR2 YSLEER. The CDR3 extends over 17 amino acids. The DNA of the CDR3 is TGCGCCAGCAGCCAAGATACCGGTAGCGGGCCCACCGGGGAGCTGTTTTTT. Amino acids: CASSQDTGSGPTGELFF.

The chain links TRBV27 to TRBJ1-5; D is unresolved. CDR1 is MNHEY and CDR2 is SMNVEV in the germline V gene (reference sequence). CDR3 length: 15 amino acids. The V and J ends lost 0 bases and 2 bases respectively, with 8 bases between them. CDR3 coding DNA: TGTGCCAGCAGTTTATCCAGGTCAGGCAATCAGCCCCAGCATTTT. It yields the protein CASSLSRSGNQPQHF.

This clonotype appeared a few times. V gene TRBV12-3 or TRBV12-4 combines with J gene TRBJ2-1, with unresolved D. There are 15 residues in the CDR3. V lost 4 bases, J lost 0 bases, and 10 bases lay in between. The DNA for the CDR3 is TGTGCCAGCAGTTCTCAAATGGTCTCCTACAATGAGCAGTTCTTC. As protein: CASSSQMVSYNEQFF.

Only a few counts were recorded for this clonotype. This chain links TRBV5-1 with TRBJ1-1; D is perhaps TRBD1 (5 bases). The CDR3 runs to 16 residues. In germline, CDR1 is SGHRS, CDR2 YFSETQ. Between the trimmed V and J ends, which lost 4 bases and 1 base, there was a span of 17 bases. The CDR3 nucleotides read TGCGCCAGCAGCCGGGGTACGGGGCAAGAGAACACTGAAGCTTTCTTT. This translates into CASSRGTGQENTEAFF.

The V call is TRBV5-1, the J call TRBJ1-1; maybe TRBD1 (5 bases). V was cut by 0 bases and J by 0 bases, with 18 bases left in between. Germline V gene sequence: CDR1 SGHRS, CDR2 YFSETQ. CDR3 length: 18 amino acids. Here the CDR3 reads CASSLVAGRIRMNTEAFF. The CDR3 DNA is TGCGCCAGCAGCTTGGTGGCAGGGCGAATACGAATGAACACTGAAGCTTTCTTT.

This clonotype was recorded once. This sequence joins TRBV5-1 and TRBJ1-3, with a weak D call TRBD1 (5 bases). CDR1 and CDR2 from the germline V gene are SGHRS and YFSETQ. The CDR3 is made up of 16 amino acids. Trimming took 1 base from V and 1 from J, leaving 12 bases between them. CDR3 protein: CASSLQGDSSGNTIYF. The CDR3, as DNA: TGCGCCAGCAGCTTGCAGGGTGACAGTTCTGGAAACACCATATATTTT.

This CDR3 reads CASSFRGGTGEQFF. The CDR3 bases are TGTGCCAGCAGTTTTCGGGGGGGTACAGGTGAGCAGTTCTTC. The rearrangement joins TRBV28 to TRBJ2-1; the match to TRBD2 covers 8 bases. The length of the CDR3 is 14 residues. V dropped 3 bases and J dropped 9; count of bases not matched to a gene: 7. CDR1 and CDR2 (germline): MDHEN, SYDVKM.

V and J are TRBV19 and TRBJ2-2; 7 bases are shared with TRBD1. Losses at the gene ends were 5 bases for V and 1 base for J; bases not matched to a gene: 7. This CDR3 comprises 16 residues. The germline gives CDR1 LNHDA, CDR2 SQIVND (reference sequence). The CDR3 loop is CASSSSGTVNTGELFF. The CDR3 DNA reads TGTGCCAGTAGTTCATCCGGGACAGTGAACACCGGGGAGCTGTTTTTT.

This clonotype was detected a few times. J is TRBJ1-4 and V is TRBV6-2 or TRBV6-3; 7 bases align to TRBD1. Germline CDR1 is MNHEY and CDR2 is SVGEGT. The CDR3 consists of 14 residues. J lost 4 bases, V lost 6 bases, and 5 bases had no gene match. CDR3 coding DNA: TGTGCCAGCAGCGGGGACAGACTTAATGAAAAACTGTTTTTT. This sequence encodes CASSGDRLNEKLFF.

The gene calls are TRBV9 and TRBJ2-5, with D maybe TRBD1 (6 bases). CDR1 and CDR2 from the germline V gene are SGDLS and YYNGEE. The CDR3 runs to 16 residues. Trimming left V 4 bases short and J 4 bases short, with 20 bases between. In DNA, the CDR3 is TGTGCCAGCAGCCCTCAGGGGAATGTTCTGGCAGAGACCCAGTACTTC. The encoded protein is CASSPQGNVLAETQYF.

This sequence joins TRBV27 and TRBJ2-5; TRBD2 matches 12 bases. The ends lost 2 bases at V and 4 bases at J; junction bases unmatched: 2. The CDR3 contains 15 residues. Germline lookup yields CDR1 MNHEY and CDR2 SMNVEV (reference sequence). The CDR3 sequence: CASSLLAGGTETQYF. As DNA, the CDR3 is TGTGCCAGCAGTTTACTAGCGGGAGGGACAGAGACCCAGTACTTC.

This clonotype was observed a handful of times. The chain links TRBV20-1 to TRBJ1-5; a possible D gene is TRBD1 (6 bases). V was cut by 5 bases and J by 3 bases, with 14 bases left in between. Germline CDR1 DFQATT, CDR2 SNEGSKA (reference sequence). The CDR3 consists of 14 residues. CDR3 in amino acids: CSASGQLLNQPQHF. DNA of the CDR3: TGCAGTGCTTCCGGACAGCTCCTCAATCAGCCCCAGCATTTT.

V is TRBV10-3 and J is TRBJ2-1; D unresolved. V lost 2 bases to trimming and J lost 6 bases, with 2 bases between them. The CDR3 has 11 residues. Germline CDR1 ENHRY, CDR2 SYGVKD. DNA of the CDR3: TGTGCCATCAGTGAGGGCAATGAGCAGTTCTTC. Amino acid sequence: CAISEGNEQFF.

This clonotype was seen a handful of times. The V call is TRBV19, the J call TRBJ2-1; 12 nucleotides line up with TRBD2. The CDR3 has 17 residues. CDR1 LNHDA and CDR2 SQIVND come from the germline V gene (reference sequence). J was trimmed by 6 bases and V by 3 bases; bases with no gene match: 9. CDR3 nucleotides: TGTGCCAGTAGTATTTTGGCTAGCGGGAGGGGAATCAATGAGCAGTTCTTC. It encodes CASSILASGRGINEQFF.

This clonotype was observed a handful of times. The chain couples TRBV10-3 to TRBJ2-7, with D perhaps matching TRBD2 (6 bases). CDR1 is ENHRY and CDR2 is SYGVKD in the germline V gene. This CDR3 spans 12 amino acids. With 11 bases removed from V and 3 bases from J, the gap between germline ends came to 14 bases. Here the CDR3 reads CAVHGGNYEQYF. The CDR3 nucleotides are TGTGCCGTCCATGGGGGGAACTACGAGCAGTACTTC.

The CDR3 coding sequence is TGTGCCATCAGTGAGTCGAAGGGGAATGAAGCTTTCTTT. Its protein is CAISESKGNEAFF. The chain has TRBV10-3 and TRBJ1-1, with a possible D match to TRBD1 (5 bases). Trimming removed 0 bases at V and 7 bases at J, with 9 bases between. The CDR3 spans 13 residues. Germline assignment: CDR1 ENHRY and CDR2 SYGVKD.

This chain links TRBV29-1 with TRBJ2-5; possibly TRBD2 for D (6 bases). CDR1 is SQVTM, CDR2 ANQGSEA, per germline. V was clipped by 0 bases and J by 2 bases, with 10 bases between them. This CDR3 has 14 amino acids. The CDR3 sequence: CSVEEMGGQETQYF. The CDR3 nucleotides are TGCAGCGTTGAAGAGATGGGGGGACAAGAGACCCAGTACTTC.

In its sample, this clonotype was seen once. This chain connects TRBV11-3 to TRBJ2-1, with D tentatively TRBD1 (5 bases). The CDR3 runs 14 residues. Trimming took 2 bases from V and 8 from J, leaving 13 bases between them. The V gene's germline CDR1 is SGHNT and CDR2 YENEEA. The CDR3 here is CASSLTVRGDEQFF. DNA for the CDR3: TGTGCCAGCAGCTTAACAGTAAGGGGCGATGAGCAGTTCTTC.

This clonotype was found a few times. This chain connects TRBV6-1 to TRBJ1-1; a weak D match, TRBD1 (5 bases). Trimming removed 7 bases at V and 0 bases at J, with 15 bases between. This CDR3 has 15 amino acids. The germline CDR1 and CDR2 sequences are MNHNS and SASEGT. The CDR3 protein is CASIRGGEMNTEAFF. For the CDR3, the DNA is TGTGCCAGCATAAGGGGAGGGGAGATGAACACTGAAGCTTTCTTT.

The chain recombines TRBV7-3 with TRBJ2-2, with TRBD1 matching over 7 bases. The trim removed 5 bases at V and 5 bases at J, leaving 8 bases unmatched. The CDR3 runs 15 residues. The germline V gene has CDR1 SGHTA and CDR2 FQGTGA. The DNA for the CDR3 is TGTGCCAGCAGCCCTGACAGGGAAAAGACCGGGGAGCTGTTTTTT. Residues: CASSPDREKTGELFF.

This rearrangement joins TRBV28 to TRBJ1-1, with D unclear. This CDR3 contains 17 residues. Trimming removed 7 bases at V and 1 base at J, with 22 bases between. Germline V gene lookup returns CDR1 MDHEN and CDR2 SYDVKM. The CDR3 DNA is TGTGCCAGCACCTCTCCGTCCGCGTTTTTAGAGAACACTGAAGCTTTCTTT. It codes for CASTSPSAFLENTEAFF.

The chain carries TRBV20-1 and TRBJ1-5, with D uncertain. There are 14 residues in the CDR3. Trimming stripped 6 bases from V and 0 bases from J, with 12 bases between. CDR1 DFQATT and CDR2 SNEGSKA come from the germline V gene (reference sequence). The chain's CDR3 is CSATTAFSNQPQHF. The DNA of the CDR3 is TGCAGTGCAACAACAGCGTTTAGCAATCAGCCCCAGCATTTT.

The table lists this clonotype with a few counts. V and J are TRBV11-2 and TRBJ1-1; tentatively, D is TRBD1 (5 bases). Germline loops: CDR1 SGHAT, CDR2 FQNNGV. This CDR3 spans 14 amino acids. Deletions cut 3 bases from V and 1 base from J, with 9 bases between. The CDR3 here is CASSFAGGNTEAFF. CDR3 nucleotide sequence: TGTGCCAGCAGCTTTGCTGGGGGGAACACTGAAGCTTTCTTT.

This clonotype was counted only a few times. This chain links TRBV6-6 with TRBJ1-3; D gene uncertain. There are 13 residues in the CDR3. V shed 7 bases and J shed 0 bases, with 7 bases lying between them. The germline gives CDR1 MNHNY, CDR2 SVGAGI (reference sequence). CDR3 protein: CASIGSSGNTIYF. The CDR3, as DNA: TGTGCCAGCATTGGTAGCTCTGGAAACACCATATATTTT.